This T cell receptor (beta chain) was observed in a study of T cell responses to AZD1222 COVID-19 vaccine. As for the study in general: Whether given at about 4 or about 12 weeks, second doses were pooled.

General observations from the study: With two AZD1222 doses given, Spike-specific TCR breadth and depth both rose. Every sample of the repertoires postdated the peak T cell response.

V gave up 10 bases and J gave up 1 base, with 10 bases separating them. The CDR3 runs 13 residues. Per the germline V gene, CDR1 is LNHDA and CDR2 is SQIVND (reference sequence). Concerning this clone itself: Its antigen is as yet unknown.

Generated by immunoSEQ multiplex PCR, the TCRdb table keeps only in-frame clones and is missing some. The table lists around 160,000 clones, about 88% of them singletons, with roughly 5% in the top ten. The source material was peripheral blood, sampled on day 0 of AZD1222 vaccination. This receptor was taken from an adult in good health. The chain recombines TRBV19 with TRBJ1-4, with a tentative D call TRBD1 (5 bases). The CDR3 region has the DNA TGTGCCACCCAGGGTAGAACTAATGAAAAACTGTTTTTT. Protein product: CATQGRTNEKLFF.